The 8 T cell receptor beta chains presented below share a single source sample, sequenced in a study of neurological immune-mediated disorders. TCRdb called the 5' RACE reads again in MiXCR, with one record for every CDR3 protein. The repertoire consists of some 83,000 distinct CDR3 sequences, with 2% to 3% occurring once and the leading ten covering about 1.1%. Sequenced sample: PBMCs. The receptors shown here come from a woman in her 30s with multiple sclerosis.

This clonotype was recorded at least ten times. V gene TRBV12-3 or TRBV12-4 combines with J gene TRBJ1-5; 7 bases align to TRBD1. The trim removed 6 bases at V and 2 bases at J, leaving 4 bases unmatched. The length of the CDR3 is 14 residues. The CDR3 spells CASSPTGGNQPQHF. CDR3 bases: TGTGCCAGCAGCCCTACAGGGGGCAATCAGCCCCAGCATTTT.

This clonotype was seen many times. This chain connects TRBV29-1 to TRBJ2-2, with 8 bases that match TRBD2. The germline gives CDR1 SQVTM, CDR2 ANQGSEA. The CDR3 consists of 14 residues. The J segment lost 1 base and the V segment lost 4 bases, leaving 2 bases of the junction unmatched. The CDR3 DNA reads TGCAGCGTTGCGGGAGGGGTGAACACCGGGGAGCTGTTTTTT. Translation gives CSVAGGVNTGELFF.

This clonotype has a count of ten or more. The CDR3 here is CASSPGRAPTDTQYF. CDR3 nucleotides: TGTGCCAGCAGCCCGGGACGCGCCCCCACAGATACGCAGTATTTT. The rearrangement uses TRBV7-2 and TRBJ2-3; tentatively, D is TRBD1 or TRBD2 (5 bases each). Trimming removed 5 bases from V and 2 bases from J, with 14 bases in between. CDR1 is SGHTA, CDR2 FQGNSA, per germline. The CDR3 runs to 15 residues. Together with reference TRBV7-2 and TRBJ2-3, the CDR3 gives the full variable domain: GAGVSQSPSNKVTEKGKDVELRCDPISGHTALYWYRQSLGQGLEFLIYFQGNSAPDKSGLPSDRFSAERTGGSVSTLTIQRTQQEDSAVYLCASSPGRAPTDTQYFGPGTRLTVL.

There are many counts of this clonotype. The rearrangement links TRBV7-8 to TRBJ1-3; 8 bases map to TRBD1. The germline CDR1 and CDR2 sequences are SGHVS and FQNEAQ. This CDR3 has 17 residues. Losses at the gene ends were 4 bases for V and 7 bases for J; bases not matched to a gene: 15. CDR3 DNA sequence: TGTGCCAGCAGCTCCTCCCGGACAGGGATGGTTGCGAACACCATATATTTT. It encodes CASSSSRTGMVANTIYF.

Ten or more counts support this clonotype. This rearrangement joins TRBV20-1 to TRBJ2-3; 10 nucleotides line up with TRBD2. There are 16 residues in the CDR3. CDR1 is DFQATT, CDR2 SNEGSKA, per germline (reference sequence). V shed 5 bases, J shed 5 bases, and the junction held 13 bases outside the gene matches. The CDR3 sequence is CSADLLLAGREDTQYF. CDR3 bases: TGCAGTGCTGACCTCCTACTAGCGGGACGTGAAGATACGCAGTATTTT.

This clonotype was observed at least ten times. The V and J genes are TRBV20-1 and TRBJ1-2, with D possibly matching TRBD1 (6 bases). The CDR3 extends over 14 amino acids. The ends were cut back, 0 bases at V and 6 bases at J, with 14 bases in the middle. Germline V CDR1 and CDR2: DFQATT, SNEGSKA (reference sequence). CDR3 protein: CSARDEGGLHGYTF. Written as DNA, the CDR3 is TGCAGTGCTAGAGATGAGGGGGGGCTCCATGGCTACACCTTC.

At least ten counts were recorded for this clonotype. This rearrangement joins TRBV28 to TRBJ2-7; tentative D call: TRBD1 (6 bases). The V and J ends lost 5 bases and 2 bases respectively, with 13 bases between them. CDR3 size: 14 residues. Germline-derived CDR1 and CDR2 are MDHEN and SYDVKM. CDR3 loop: CASSPRQVTYEQYF. As DNA, the CDR3 is TGTGCCAGCAGTCCTCGACAGGTTACCTACGAGCAGTACTTC.

This clonotype was seen ten or more times. CDR3 in DNA: TGCGCCAGCAGCTTGTTAACAGGGGGCTCTGGGGCCAACGTCCTGACTTTC. Residues: CASSLLTGGSGANVLTF. This rearrangement joins TRBV5-1 to TRBJ2-6, with 8 bases identical to TRBD1. Germline CDR1 SGHRS, CDR2 YFSETQ. The CDR3 has 17 amino acids. Trimming removed 1 base from V and 0 bases from J; junction bases left unmatched: 3.